This T cell receptor beta chain came from a study of patients and donors after allogeneic stem cell transplantation (TCRdb year 2020). Receptor amplification or capture employed RT-PCR. The sequencing machine was a NextSeq 550. TCRdb's own reprocessing of the public reads used fastp at Q25 and MiXCR and kept productive beta chains. When rows share a CDR3 protein, they turn into one entry using the most common DNA and genes. The sample yields tens of thousands of distinct CDR3 sequences; 48% were counted once. Around 60% of the sample rests with the top ten. The CDR3 holds 16 amino acids from the cysteine to the phenylalanine. Solely the CDR3 DNA is kept, with 48 bases framed from the first base. CDR1 and CDR2 (MNHEY, SVGAGI) derive from the germline V gene. V is reduced by 5 bases and J by 4 bases, leaving a spacing of 15 bases between them. As to this clonotype: Its antigen target is currently unknown. The input lacks base qualities; no much larger clone sits a single base away.

The sequencing input was blood, either unsorted or a sorted T cell fraction (not recorded which). Here the chain combines TRBV6-5 and TRBJ1-6; 6 matching bases give a weak D call of TRBD1. The origin of this receptor is a human donor who was either an allogeneic HSCT recipient or a stem cell or donor lymphocyte infusion donor (not recorded which). It is not recorded whose cells these are; they may come from a transplant donor. The DNA sequence follows: TGTGCCAGCAGTCCCACGCAAGGGGGTTATAATTCACCCCTCCACTTT. Its protein is CASSPTQGGYNSPLHF.